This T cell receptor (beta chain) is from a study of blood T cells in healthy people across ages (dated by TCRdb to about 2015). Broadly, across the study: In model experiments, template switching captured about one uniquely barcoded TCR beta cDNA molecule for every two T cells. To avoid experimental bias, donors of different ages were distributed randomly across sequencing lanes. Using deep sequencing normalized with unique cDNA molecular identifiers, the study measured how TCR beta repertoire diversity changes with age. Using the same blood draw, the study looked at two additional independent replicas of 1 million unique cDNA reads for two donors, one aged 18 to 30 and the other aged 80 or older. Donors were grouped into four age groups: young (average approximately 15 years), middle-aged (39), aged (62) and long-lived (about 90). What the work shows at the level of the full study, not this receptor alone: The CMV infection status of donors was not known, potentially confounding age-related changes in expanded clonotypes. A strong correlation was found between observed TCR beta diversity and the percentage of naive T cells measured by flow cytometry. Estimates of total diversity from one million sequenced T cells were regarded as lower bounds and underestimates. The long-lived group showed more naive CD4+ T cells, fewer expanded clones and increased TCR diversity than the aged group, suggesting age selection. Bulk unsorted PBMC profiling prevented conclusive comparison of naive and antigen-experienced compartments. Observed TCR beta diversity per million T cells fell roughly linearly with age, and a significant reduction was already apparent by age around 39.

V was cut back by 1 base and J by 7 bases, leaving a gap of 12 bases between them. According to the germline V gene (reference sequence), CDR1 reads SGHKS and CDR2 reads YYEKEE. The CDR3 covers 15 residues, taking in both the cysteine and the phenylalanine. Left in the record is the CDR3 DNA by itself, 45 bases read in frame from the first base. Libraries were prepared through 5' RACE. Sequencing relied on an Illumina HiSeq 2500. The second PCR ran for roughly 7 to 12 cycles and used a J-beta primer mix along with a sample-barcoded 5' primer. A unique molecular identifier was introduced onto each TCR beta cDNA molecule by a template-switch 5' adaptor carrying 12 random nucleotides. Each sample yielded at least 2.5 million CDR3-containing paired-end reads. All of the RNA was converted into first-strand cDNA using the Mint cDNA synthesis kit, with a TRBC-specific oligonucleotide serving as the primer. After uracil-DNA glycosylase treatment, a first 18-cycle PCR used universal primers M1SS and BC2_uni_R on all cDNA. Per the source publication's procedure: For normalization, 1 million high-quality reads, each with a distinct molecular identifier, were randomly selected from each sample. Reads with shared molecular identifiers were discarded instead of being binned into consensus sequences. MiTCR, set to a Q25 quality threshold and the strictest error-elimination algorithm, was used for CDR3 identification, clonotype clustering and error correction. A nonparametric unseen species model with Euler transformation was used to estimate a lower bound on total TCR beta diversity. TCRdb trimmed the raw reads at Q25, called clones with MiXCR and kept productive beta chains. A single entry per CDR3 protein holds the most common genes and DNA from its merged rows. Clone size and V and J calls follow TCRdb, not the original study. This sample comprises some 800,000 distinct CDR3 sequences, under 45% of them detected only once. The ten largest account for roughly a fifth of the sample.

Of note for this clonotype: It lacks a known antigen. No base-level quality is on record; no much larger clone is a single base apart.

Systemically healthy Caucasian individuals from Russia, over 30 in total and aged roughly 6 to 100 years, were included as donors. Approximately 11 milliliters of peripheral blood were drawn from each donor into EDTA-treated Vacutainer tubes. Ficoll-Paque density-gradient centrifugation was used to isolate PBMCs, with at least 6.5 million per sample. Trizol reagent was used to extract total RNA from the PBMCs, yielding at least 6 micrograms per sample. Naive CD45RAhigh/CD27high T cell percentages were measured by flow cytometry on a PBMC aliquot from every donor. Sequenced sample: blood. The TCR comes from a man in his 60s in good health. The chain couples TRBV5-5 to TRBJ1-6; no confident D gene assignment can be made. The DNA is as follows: TGTGCCAGCAGCTTGAGCAACCAGGCCAATTCACCCCTCCACTTT. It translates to CASSLSNQANSPLHF.